This T cell receptor beta chain was profiled in a study of blood T cell repertoires in COVID-19. Study in general: Sites in the United States, Italy and Spain provided acute and convalescent COVID-19 samples. Sources were T cells, B-cell-depleted T cells, or PBMCs; the material itself was cDNA or gDNA.

Authors' processing steps: It was from reference gene primer amplification that nucleated cell counts were estimated. Method: immunoSEQ multiplex PCR; TCRdb's copy keeps in-frame clones and lacks some. Clonal size and the V and J genes are those of that table, whereas D and trimming came from the DNA. The table lists 200,000 or so clones, about 83% of them singletons. This clone was recorded once. Trimming shortened V by 6 bases and J by 3 bases, and 12 bases separated the two germline ends. Germline V gene sequence: CDR1 MDHEN, CDR2 SYDVKM. There are 13 residues in the CDR3. The sequence was obtained from a woman in her sixties or seventies with active or convalescent COVID-19. Material for sequencing was peripheral blood. V and J are TRBV28 and TRBJ2-7, with D possibly TRBD2 on 5 matching bases. The CDR3 DNA reads as TGTGCCAGCAGGAGGCGAGGGAACTACGAGCAGTACTTC. It is translated as CASRRRGNYEQYF. The full variable domain, its missing parts supplied by reference TRBV28 and TRBJ2-7, is DVKVTQSSRYLVKRTGEKVFLECVQDMDHENMFWYRQDPGLGLRLIYFSYDVKMKEKGDIPEGYSVSREKKERFSLILESASTNQTSMYLCASRRRGNYEQYFGPGTRLTVT.